A selection of T cell receptor beta chains follows, all from one sample in a study of chronic HIV infection and antiretroviral therapy. TCRdb passed the 5' RACE reads through MiXCR, listing each CDR3 protein once. The profile shows some 37,000 distinct CDR3 sequences, roughly 8.2% of them singletons. The sequenced material came from peripheral blood. The source of these receptors is an adult who had HIV and had not received antiretroviral therapy, or was an uninfected healthy control (not recorded which). The CDR3 runs from the conserved cysteine through the conserved F or W.

j_call v_call cdr3_aa
TRBJ1-2 TRBV10-3 CAISEFPGTGMDYGYTF
TRBJ2-1 TRBV7-8 CASSLGLTEQFF
TRBJ2-1 TRBV28 CASSSYPGTSGRPNEQFF
TRBJ1-6 TRBV5-6 CASSLRGNSPLHF
TRBJ2-5 TRBV28 CASSSREGLQETQYF
TRBJ2-3 TRBV20-1 CSALGRRPGTDTQYF
TRBJ2-1 TRBV5-1 CASSFDRGNEQFF
TRBJ2-7 TRBV28 CASSTGTGTSYEQYF
TRBJ2-3 TRBV6-4 CASSVNGVGSDTQYF
TRBJ2-1 TRBV4-3 CASSNRDRGYLGYNEQFF
TRBJ1-5 TRBV2 CASSEWELQSNQPQHF
TRBJ2-3 TRBV28 CASRIGQGMSDTQYF
TRBJ2-1 TRBV7-8 CASSLEPSGSSEQFF
TRBJ2-1 TRBV29-1 CSVETGGDNEQFF
TRBJ2-7 TRBV4-3 CASSPYIISYEQYF
TRBJ1-1 TRBV28 CASIRRWRGATEAFF
TRBJ1-5 TRBV20-1 CSAARGRQPQHF
TRBJ2-1 TRBV27 CAIGTSGNYNEQFF
TRBJ2-3 TRBV2 CASRELAGDTQYF
TRBJ2-1 TRBV6-1 CASSRRGRVNEQFF
TRBJ2-2 TRBV10-2 CASSGARSGELFF
TRBJ1-3 TRBV29-1 CSVTDVRSGNTIYF
TRBJ2-3 TRBV11-1 CASSFASGSADTQYF
TRBJ1-1 TRBV7-6 CASSSTGGAETFF
TRBJ2-3 TRBV20-1 CSARVGLAGPTDTQYF
TRBJ1-6 TRBV20-1 CSASGQQLYNSPLHF
TRBJ1-6 TRBV5-1 CASSLGQLNSPLHF
TRBJ2-3 TRBV9 CASSVESGLPPDTQYF
TRBJ2-7 TRBV10-3 CAISGSGGEQYF
TRBJ2-1 TRBV28 CASSFISLASNEQFF
TRBJ2-1 TRBV21-1 CASRGGGTSGYNEQFF
TRBJ2-7 TRBV10-3 CAISESSGRYYEQYF
TRBJ1-3 TRBV7-2 CASSFGQGPRDTIYF
TRBJ2-4 TRBV28 CASSLPPGIQYF
TRBJ1-3 TRBV6-5 CASMGQSGNTIYF
TRBJ2-7 TRBV2 CASSEARAGAYEQYF
TRBJ2-1 TRBV6-2/TRBV6-3 CASSYLDGSLNEQFF
TRBJ1-1 TRBV5-6 CASARDGNMNTEAFF
TRBJ2-5 TRBV29-1 CSVVSGDLKETQYF
TRBJ2-1 TRBV4-3 CASSQALYDEQFF
TRBJ2-3 TRBV7-6 CASSYDSDDTQYF
TRBJ2-3 TRBV9 CASSATTSTDTQYF
TRBJ2-7 TRBV6-2/TRBV6-3 CASSYASGSYEQYF
TRBJ2-1 TRBV20-1 CSARGTRDNEQFF
TRBJ2-5 TRBV28 CASSLGTSGKGFQETQYF
TRBJ2-1 TRBV5-5 CASSGGQGDYNEQFF
TRBJ1-5 TRBV20-1 CSARDLGPPNQPQHF
TRBJ2-5 TRBV11-2 CASSLGAAGIQETQYF
TRBJ1-5 TRBV10-3 CAISDDSNQPQHF